This TCR beta chain was identified in a study of T cells after yellow fever vaccination. Study at large: When fractions had low cell numbers, they were prepared with SMART-Seq v4 Ultra Low Input. Overall study findings and caveats: Contamination by abundant bulk-population clonotypes could be present in FACS-sorted repertoires.

As concerns this clonotype: The antigen is undetermined.

Germline CDR1 and CDR2: SQVTM and ANQGSEA. This CDR3 has 13 residues. Trimming pared 4 bases from V and 3 bases from J, leaving 13 bases between. Conversion of TCR transcripts into cDNA relied on 5'RACE template switching, which added a universal primer site and UMIs. TCRdb itself ran the 5' RACE reads through MiXCR, one entry per CDR3 protein. The sample records about 360,000 distinct CDR3 sequences, 6% to 8% being singletons. The receptor was isolated from a man younger than 45 who received the YFV17D yellow fever vaccine. The material sequenced was PBMCs, taken 5 days after the yellow fever booster vaccination. The chain uses TRBV29-1 and TRBJ2-7, with TRBD1 as a possible D gene (6 bases). The CDR3 coding sequence is TGCAGCGTTGTCCAGGGGTTCGGCTACGAGCAGTACTTC. Encoded protein: CSVVQGFGYEQYF.